This T cell receptor (beta chain) was identified during a study of blood T cell repertoires in COVID-19 (dated by TCRdb to the early 2020s). Study-level background: Samples covering the acute and convalescent phases of COVID-19 were provided by collaborators in the United States, Italy and Spain. The material from the prospective study consisted of cDNA or gDNA derived from T cells, B-cell-depleted T cells, or PBMCs. Subjects who had been exposed to COVID-19, were actively infected with it, or had recovered from it provided the deeply sampled blood TCRbeta repertoires that made up the dataset. The repertoires were released in a freely available public database meant as a resource for research on the immune response to SARS-CoV-2. Samples were obtained from the ongoing ImmuneRACE study (first 160 participants) and from approximately 1,200 subjects provided by 6 global collaborators. A de-identified subject ID, COVID-19 status, age in years and sex were almost always included in the sample metadata. HLA class I and class II types, where available, came from metadata supplied by the sample provider rather than from assay-based typing. What the research found in general, with its limitations: How much clinical and demographic metadata was included differed by source and by participant, and the metadata was provided uncurated.

Concerning this clone itself: It has no known antigen specificity. Base qualities are missing; no much larger clone stands one base away.

The immunoSEQ Assay, a bias-controlled multiplex PCR, was used to amplify TCRbeta CDR3 regions from genomic DNA. The original methods were these. The number of nucleated cells in each sample was estimated from the amplification of reference gene primers within the assay. To quantify the absolute abundance of each unique TCRbeta CDR3 rearrangement, sequence reads were collapsed and filtered. Productive Simpson clonality was computed per sample as the square root of Simpson's diversity index over productive rearrangements. TCRdb took over this immuneACCESS table, retaining in-frame rearrangements with V and J assigned. Such tables are incomplete; in checked studies, under half of the missing clones stem from an unresolved V gene, and the remainder is unexplained. D and trimming come from the DNA, and the V and J calls and clone size come from that table. The sample table shows 88,000 or so clones, and around 85% are seen once. The ten largest account for nearly 4.5% of the sample.

Whole blood was collected in K2EDTA tubes by collaborating institutions according to the institutions' own protocols. For TCRbeta analysis, collaborator samples were shipped as frozen whole blood, as isolated PBMCs, or as DNA extracted from either sample type. CDR1 SQVTM and CDR2 ANQGSEA were looked up in the germline V gene. V lost 4 bases and J lost 5 bases, and the count of bases not matched to a germline gene is 3. Spanning cysteine to phenylalanine, the CDR3 consists of 13 amino acids. The only DNA kept is the CDR3, 39 bases in frame from the first base. The V and J genes are TRBV29-1 and TRBJ1-1; 11 of the junction bases match TRBD1. This sequence was found in a man between 60 and 70 years old with acute or convalescent COVID-19. The sequencing sample was made of peripheral blood. CDR3 loop: CSVGDRGWTEAFF. The base sequence is TGCAGCGTTGGGGACAGGGGGTGGACTGAAGCTTTCTTT.